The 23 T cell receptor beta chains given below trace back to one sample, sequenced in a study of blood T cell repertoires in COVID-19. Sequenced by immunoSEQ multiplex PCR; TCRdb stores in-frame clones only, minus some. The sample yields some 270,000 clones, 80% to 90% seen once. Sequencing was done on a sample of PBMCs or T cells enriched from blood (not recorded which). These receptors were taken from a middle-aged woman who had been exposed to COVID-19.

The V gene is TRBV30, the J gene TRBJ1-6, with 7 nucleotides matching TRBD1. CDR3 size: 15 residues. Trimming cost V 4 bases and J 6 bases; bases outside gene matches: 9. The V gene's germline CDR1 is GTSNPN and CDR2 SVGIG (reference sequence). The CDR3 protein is CAWTFRQGGNSPLHF. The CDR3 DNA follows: TGTGCCTGGACCTTCCGACAGGGTGGTAATTCACCCCTCCACTTT.

CDR3 DNA: TGTGCCTGGAGTGGGGCAGCCGGAAACACCATATATTTT. Its translation: CAWSGAAGNTIYF. The V call is TRBV30, the J call TRBJ1-3; D unresolved. Trimming took off 1 base at V and 4 bases at J, with 8 bases between the two ends. The germline V gene encodes CDR1 GTSNPN and CDR2 SVGIG (reference sequence). This CDR3 contains 13 residues.

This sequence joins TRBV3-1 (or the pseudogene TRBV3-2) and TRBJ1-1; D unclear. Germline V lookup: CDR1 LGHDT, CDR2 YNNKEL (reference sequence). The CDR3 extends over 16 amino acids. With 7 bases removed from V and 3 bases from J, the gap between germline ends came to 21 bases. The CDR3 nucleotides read TGTGCCAGCACCGACCACCTCTCTCTCGGGGACACTGAAGCTTTCTTT. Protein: CASTDHLSLGDTEAFF.

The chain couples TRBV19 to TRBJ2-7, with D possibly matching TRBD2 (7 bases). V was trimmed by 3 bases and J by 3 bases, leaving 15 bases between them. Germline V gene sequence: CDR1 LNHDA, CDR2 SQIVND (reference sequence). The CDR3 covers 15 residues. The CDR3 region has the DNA TGTGCCAGTAGTATCATCGGGGGGCCATACTACGAGCAGTACTTC. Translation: CASSIIGGPYYEQYF.

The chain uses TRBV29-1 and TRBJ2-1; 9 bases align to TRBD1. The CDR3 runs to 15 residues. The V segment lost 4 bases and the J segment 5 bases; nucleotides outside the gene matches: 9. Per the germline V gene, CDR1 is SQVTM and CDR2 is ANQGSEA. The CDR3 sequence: CSVAYRGLRDNEQFF. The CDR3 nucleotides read TGCAGCGTTGCCTACAGGGGGCTTAGGGACAATGAGCAGTTCTTC.

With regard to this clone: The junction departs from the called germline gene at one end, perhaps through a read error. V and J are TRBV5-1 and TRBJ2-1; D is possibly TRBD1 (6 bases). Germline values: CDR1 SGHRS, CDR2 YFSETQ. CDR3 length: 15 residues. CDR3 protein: CASSLQGTSYNEQFF. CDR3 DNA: TGTGCCAGCAGCTTGCAGGGGACCTCCTACAATGAGCAGTTCTTC.

CDR3 bases: TGTGCCAGCAGCCCTGACAGGTACTCTGGAAACACCATATATTTT. This codes for CASSPDRYSGNTIYF. The chain has TRBV7-8 and TRBJ1-3, with a tentative D call TRBD1 (6 bases). V lost 5 bases and J 0 bases, leaving 11 bases between the germline ends. The CDR3 is 15 residues long. CDR1 and CDR2 (germline): SGHVS, FQNEAQ.

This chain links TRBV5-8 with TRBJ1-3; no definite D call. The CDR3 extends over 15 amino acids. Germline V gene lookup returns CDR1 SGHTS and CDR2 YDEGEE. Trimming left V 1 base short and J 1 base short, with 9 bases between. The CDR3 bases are TGTGCCAGCAGCTTGTGGCCGGGTTCTGGAAACACCATATATTTT. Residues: CASSLWPGSGNTIYF. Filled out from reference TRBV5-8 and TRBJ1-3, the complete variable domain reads EAGVTQSPTHLIKTRGQQATLRCSPISGHTSVYWYQQALGLGLQFLLWYDEGEERNRGNFPPRFSGRQFPNYSSELNVNALELEDSALYLCASSLWPGSGNTIYFGEGSWLTVV.

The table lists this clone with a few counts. The CDR3 spells CASREQGLEAFF. The CDR3 nucleotides read TGTGCCAGCAGGGAACAGGGTCTGGAAGCTTTCTTT. The chain uses TRBV28 and TRBJ1-1, with D possibly being TRBD1 (6 bases). CDR1 and CDR2 (germline): MDHEN, SYDVKM. The CDR3 runs 12 residues. With 6 bases removed from V and 8 bases from J, the gap between germline ends came to 13 bases.

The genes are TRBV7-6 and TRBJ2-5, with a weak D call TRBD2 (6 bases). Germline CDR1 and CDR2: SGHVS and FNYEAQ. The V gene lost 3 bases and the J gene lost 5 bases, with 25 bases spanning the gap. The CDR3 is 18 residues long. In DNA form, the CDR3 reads TGTGCCAGCAGCTTGGGGCGGGGTGGAACGGTGAACCTCGAGACCCAGTACTTC. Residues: CASSLGRGGTVNLETQYF.

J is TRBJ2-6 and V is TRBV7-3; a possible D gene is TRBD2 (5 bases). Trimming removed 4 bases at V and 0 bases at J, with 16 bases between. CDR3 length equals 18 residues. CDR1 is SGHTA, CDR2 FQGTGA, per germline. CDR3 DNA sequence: TGTGCCAGCAGCTCAAAACGGAGGCTGAACTCTGGGGCCAACGTCCTGACTTTC. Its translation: CASSSKRRLNSGANVLTF.

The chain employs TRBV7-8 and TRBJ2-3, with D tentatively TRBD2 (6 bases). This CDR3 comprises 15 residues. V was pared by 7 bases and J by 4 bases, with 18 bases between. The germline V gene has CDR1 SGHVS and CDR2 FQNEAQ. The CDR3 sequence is CASTPGAGKADTQYF. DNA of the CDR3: TGTGCCAGCACACCCGGGGCGGGGAAGGCAGATACGCAGTATTTT.

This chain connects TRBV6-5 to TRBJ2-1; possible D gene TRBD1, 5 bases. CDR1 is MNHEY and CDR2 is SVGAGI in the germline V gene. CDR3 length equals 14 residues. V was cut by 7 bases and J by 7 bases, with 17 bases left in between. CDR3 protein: CASITGHILNEQFF. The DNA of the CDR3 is TGTGCCAGCATAACCGGACATATACTTAATGAGCAGTTCTTC.

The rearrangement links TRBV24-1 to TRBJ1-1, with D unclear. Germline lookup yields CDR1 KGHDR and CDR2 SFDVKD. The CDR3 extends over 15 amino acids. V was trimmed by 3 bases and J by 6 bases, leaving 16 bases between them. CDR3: CATSDNSRDRAEAFF. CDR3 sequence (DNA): TGTGCCACCAGTGATAATTCAAGAGACCGGGCTGAAGCTTTCTTT.

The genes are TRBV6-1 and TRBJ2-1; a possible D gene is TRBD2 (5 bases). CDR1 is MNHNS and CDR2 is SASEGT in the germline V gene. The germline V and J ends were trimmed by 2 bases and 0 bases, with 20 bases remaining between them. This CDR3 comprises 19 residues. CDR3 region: CASSEKPSLVGVSYNEQFF. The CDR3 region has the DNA TGTGCCAGCAGTGAAAAGCCCAGCTTGGTCGGGGTCTCCTACAATGAGCAGTTCTTC.

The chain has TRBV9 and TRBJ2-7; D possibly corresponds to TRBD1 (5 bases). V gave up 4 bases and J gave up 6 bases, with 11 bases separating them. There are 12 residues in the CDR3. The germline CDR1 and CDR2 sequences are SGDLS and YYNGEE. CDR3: CASSPAGIEQYF. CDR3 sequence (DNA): TGTGCCAGCAGCCCCGCAGGGATCGAGCAGTACTTC.

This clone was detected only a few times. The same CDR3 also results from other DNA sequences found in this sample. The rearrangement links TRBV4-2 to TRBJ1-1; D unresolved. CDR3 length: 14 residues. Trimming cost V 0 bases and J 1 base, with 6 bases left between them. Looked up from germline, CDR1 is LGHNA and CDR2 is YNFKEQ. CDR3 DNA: TGTGCCAGCAGCCAAGAAGCAGGGAACACTGAAGCTTTCTTT. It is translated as CASSQEAGNTEAFF.

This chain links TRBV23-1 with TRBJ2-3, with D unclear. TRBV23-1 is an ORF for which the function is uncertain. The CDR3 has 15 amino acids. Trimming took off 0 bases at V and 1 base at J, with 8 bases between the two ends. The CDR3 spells CASSQSRGGTDTQYF. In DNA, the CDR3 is TGCGCCAGCAGTCAATCGAGAGGTGGCACAGATACGCAGTATTTT.

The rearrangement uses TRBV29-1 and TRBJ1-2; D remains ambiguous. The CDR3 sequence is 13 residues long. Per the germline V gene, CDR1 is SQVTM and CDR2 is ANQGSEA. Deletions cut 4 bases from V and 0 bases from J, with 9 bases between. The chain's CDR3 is CSVGTDTNYGYTF. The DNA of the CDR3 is TGCAGCGTTGGTACAGATACTAACTATGGCTACACCTTC.

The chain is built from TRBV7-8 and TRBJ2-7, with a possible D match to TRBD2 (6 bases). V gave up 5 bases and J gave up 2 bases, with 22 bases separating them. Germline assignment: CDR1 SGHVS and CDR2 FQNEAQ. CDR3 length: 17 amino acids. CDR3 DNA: TGTGCCAGCAGCAAAAAACGGGGGACGGCCGGTACCTACGAGCAGTACGTC. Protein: CASSKKRGTAGTYEQYV.

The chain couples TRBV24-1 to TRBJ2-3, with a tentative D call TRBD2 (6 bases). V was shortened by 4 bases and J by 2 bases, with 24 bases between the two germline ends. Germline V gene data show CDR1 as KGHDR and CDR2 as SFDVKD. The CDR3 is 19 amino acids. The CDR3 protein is CATSDPGGILSDNTDTQYF. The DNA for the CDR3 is TGTGCCACCAGTGACCCCGGAGGGATTCTGTCGGATAACACAGATACGCAGTATTTT.

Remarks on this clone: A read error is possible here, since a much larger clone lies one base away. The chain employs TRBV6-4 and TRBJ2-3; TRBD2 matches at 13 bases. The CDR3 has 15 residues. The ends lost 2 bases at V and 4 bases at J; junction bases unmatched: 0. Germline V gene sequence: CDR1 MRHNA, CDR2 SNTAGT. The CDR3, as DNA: TGTGCCAGCAGTGACACTAGCGGGGGGGCAGATACGCAGTATTTT. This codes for CASSDTSGGADTQYF.

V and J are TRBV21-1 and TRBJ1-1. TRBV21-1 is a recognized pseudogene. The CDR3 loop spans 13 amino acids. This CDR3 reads CASSKVAGHEAFF. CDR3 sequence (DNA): TGTGCCAGCAGCAAAGTGGCGGGTCATGAAGCTTTCTTT.